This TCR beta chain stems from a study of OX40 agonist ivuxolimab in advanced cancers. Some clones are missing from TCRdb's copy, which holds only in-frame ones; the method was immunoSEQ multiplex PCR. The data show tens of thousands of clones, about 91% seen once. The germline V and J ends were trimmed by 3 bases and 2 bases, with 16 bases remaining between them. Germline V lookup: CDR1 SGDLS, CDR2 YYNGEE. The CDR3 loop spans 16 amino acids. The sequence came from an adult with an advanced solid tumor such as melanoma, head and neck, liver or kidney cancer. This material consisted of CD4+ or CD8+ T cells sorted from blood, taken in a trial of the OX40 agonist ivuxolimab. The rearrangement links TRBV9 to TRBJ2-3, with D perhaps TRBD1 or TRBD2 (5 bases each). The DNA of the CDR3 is TGTGCCAGCAGCGCCCTATGGGGGATTATCACAGATACGCAGTATTTT. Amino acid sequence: CASSALWGIITDTQYF.